Described below is a single TCR beta chain sequence and its context. The data stem from a study of blood T cells in healthy people across ages. The use of a sample-barcoded 5' primer and a J-beta primer mix characterized a second PCR of roughly 7 to 12 cycles. TCRdb ran MiXCR on the 5' RACE reads and lists one entry per CDR3 protein. This sample yields hundreds of thousands of distinct CDR3 sequences, of which around 24% are seen a single time; 8.7% belongs to the top ten. CDR3 size: 13 residues. The germline CDR1 and CDR2 sequences are MNHEY and SMNVEV (reference sequence). V lost 5 bases and J lost 5, with 10 bases in between. The sample was also reused in another study, on T cells of mothers and their children.

This chain uses TRBV27 with TRBJ2-1, with no clear D. This TCR was recovered from a boy between 10 and 17 years old in good health. The sequenced sample was blood. CDR3 region: CASSLLLDNEQFF. CDR3 DNA sequence: TGTGCCAGCAGTCTCCTACTGGACAATGAGCAGTTCTTC.